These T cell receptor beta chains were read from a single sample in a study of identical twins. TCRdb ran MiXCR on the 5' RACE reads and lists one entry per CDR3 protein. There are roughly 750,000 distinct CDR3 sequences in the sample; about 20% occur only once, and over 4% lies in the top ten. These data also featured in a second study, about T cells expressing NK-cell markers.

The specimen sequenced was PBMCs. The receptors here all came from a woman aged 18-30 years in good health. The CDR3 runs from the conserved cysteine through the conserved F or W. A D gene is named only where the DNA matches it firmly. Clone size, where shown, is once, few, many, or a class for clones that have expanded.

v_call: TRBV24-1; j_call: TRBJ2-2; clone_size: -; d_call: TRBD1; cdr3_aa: CATSDDRGGYTGELFF; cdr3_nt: TGTGCCACCAGTGATGACAGGGGAGGCTACACCGGGGAGCTGTTTTTT
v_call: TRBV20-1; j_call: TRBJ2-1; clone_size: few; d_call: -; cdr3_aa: CSARVPPYNEQFF; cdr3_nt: TGCAGTGCTAGAGTCCCCCCCTACAATGAGCAGTTCTTC
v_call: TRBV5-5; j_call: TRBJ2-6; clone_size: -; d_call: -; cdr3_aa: CASLPWAAGANVLTF; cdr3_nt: TGTGCCAGCTTGCCGTGGGCGGCTGGGGCCAACGTCCTGACTTTC
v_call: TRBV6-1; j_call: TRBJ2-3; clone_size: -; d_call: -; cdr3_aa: CASSQRRDTQYF; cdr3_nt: TGTGCCAGCAGCCAAAGGAGGGATACGCAGTATTTT
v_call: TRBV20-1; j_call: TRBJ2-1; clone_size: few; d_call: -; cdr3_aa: CSARAGDEQFF; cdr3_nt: TGCAGTGCTAGAGCGGGGGATGAGCAGTTCTTC
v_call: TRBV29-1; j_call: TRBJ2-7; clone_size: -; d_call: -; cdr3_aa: CSVRISAEQYF; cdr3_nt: TGCAGCGTTAGGATTTCGGCAGAGCAGTACTTC
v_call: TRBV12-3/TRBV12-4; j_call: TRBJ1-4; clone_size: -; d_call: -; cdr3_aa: CASSSLADEKLFF; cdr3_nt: TGTGCCAGCAGTTCCCTTGCCGATGAAAAACTGTTTTTT
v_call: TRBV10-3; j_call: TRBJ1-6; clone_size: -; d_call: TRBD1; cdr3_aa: CAISTGGLPLHF; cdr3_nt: TGTGCCATCAGTACAGGGGGCTTACCCCTCCACTTT
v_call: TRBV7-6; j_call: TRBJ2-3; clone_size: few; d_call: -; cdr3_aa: CASSPTAQGVHTQYF; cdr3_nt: TGTGCCAGCAGTCCCACGGCCCAGGGTGTCCATACGCAGTATTTT
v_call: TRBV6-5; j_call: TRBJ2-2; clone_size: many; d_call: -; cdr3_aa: CASSIIRGSNHGELFF; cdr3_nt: TGTGCCAGCAGTATCATTCGAGGGAGTAATCACGGGGAGCTGTTTTTT
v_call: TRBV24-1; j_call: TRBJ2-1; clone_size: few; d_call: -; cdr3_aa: CATSDLDRQFF; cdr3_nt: TGTGCCACCAGTGATCTTGACAGGCAGTTCTTC
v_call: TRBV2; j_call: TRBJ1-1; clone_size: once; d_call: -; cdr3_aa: CASTLRTEAFF; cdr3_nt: TGTGCCAGCACGTTACGGACTGAAGCTTTCTTT
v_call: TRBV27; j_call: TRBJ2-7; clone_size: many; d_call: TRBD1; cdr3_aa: CASSESGGRAYEQYF; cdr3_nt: TGTGCCAGCAGTGAGTCAGGGGGTCGTGCCTACGAGCAGTACTTC
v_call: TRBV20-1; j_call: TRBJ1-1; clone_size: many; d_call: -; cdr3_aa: CSARDQGNTEAFF; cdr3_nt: TGCAGTGCTAGAGATCAGGGGAACACTGAAGCTTTCTTT
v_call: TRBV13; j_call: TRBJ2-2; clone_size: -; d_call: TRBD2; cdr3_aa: CASSSATSGSNTGELFF; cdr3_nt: TGTGCCAGCAGCTCCGCGACTAGCGGGTCGAACACCGGGGAGCTGTTTTTT
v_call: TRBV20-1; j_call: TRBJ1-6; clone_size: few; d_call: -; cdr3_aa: CSARASEGKNSPLHF; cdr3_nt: TGCAGTGCTAGAGCTTCGGAAGGGAAAAATTCACCCCTCCACTTT
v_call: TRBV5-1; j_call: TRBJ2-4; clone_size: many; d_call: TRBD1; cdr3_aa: CASSPGGTNIQYF; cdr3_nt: TGCGCCAGCAGCCCAGGGGGTACAAACATTCAGTACTTC
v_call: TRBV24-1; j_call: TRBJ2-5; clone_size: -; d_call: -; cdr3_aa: CATSDSGFGETQYF; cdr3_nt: TGTGCCACCAGTGATTCAGGGTTTGGGGAGACCCAGTACTTC
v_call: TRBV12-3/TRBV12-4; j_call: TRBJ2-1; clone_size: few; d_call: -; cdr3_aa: CASSFAPSNNEQFF; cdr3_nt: TGTGCCAGCAGTTTTGCGCCATCCAACAATGAGCAGTTCTTC
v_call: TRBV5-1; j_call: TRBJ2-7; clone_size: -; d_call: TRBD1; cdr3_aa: CASSLDEGQGLSYEQYF; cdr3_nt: TGCGCCAGCAGCTTGGACGAGGGACAGGGGCTCTCCTACGAGCAGTACTTC
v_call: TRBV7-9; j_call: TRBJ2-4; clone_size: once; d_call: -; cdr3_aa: CASSFEPGLTYF; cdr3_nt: TGTGCCAGCAGCTTCGAGCCGGGACTTACCTACTTC
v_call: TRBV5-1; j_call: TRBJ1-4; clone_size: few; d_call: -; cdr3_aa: CASSLVGAKGEKLFF; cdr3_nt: TGCGCCAGCAGCTTGGTAGGAGCGAAGGGCGAAAAACTGTTTTTT
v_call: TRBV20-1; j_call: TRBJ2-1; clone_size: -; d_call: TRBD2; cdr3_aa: CSRLARDNEQFF; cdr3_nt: TGCAGTCGACTAGCGAGAGACAATGAGCAGTTCTTC
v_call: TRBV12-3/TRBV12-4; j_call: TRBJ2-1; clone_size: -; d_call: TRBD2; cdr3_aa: CASSLIGTRPLGEQFF; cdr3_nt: TGTGCCAGCAGTCTTATCGGGACTAGGCCCTTGGGTGAGCAGTTCTTC
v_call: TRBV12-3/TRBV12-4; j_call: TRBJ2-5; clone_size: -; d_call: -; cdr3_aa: CASSPLEGQTQYF; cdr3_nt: TGTGCCAGCAGCCCTTTGGAGGGACAGACCCAGTACTTC
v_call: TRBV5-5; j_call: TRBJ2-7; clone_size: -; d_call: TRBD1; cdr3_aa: CASSPTTGAYEQYF; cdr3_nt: TGTGCCAGCAGCCCCACTACAGGGGCGTACGAGCAGTACTTC
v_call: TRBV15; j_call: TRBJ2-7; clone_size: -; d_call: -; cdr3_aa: CASSRDQGLIYEQYF; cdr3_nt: TGTGCCAGCAGCAGAGATCAGGGCTTGATCTACGAGCAGTACTTC
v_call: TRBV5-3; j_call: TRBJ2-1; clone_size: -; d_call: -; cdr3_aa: CARSLAFGCYNEQFF; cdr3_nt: TGTGCCAGAAGCTTGGCCTTTGGCTGCTACAATGAGCAGTTCTTC
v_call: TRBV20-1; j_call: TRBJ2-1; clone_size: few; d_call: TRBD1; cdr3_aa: CSASLVQGVGEQFF; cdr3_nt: TGCAGTGCTAGTCTAGTACAGGGGGTCGGTGAGCAGTTCTTC
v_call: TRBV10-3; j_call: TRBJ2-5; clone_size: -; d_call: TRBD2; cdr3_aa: CAISEGASGRVETQYF; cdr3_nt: TGTGCCATCAGTGAGGGGGCTAGCGGGAGAGTAGAGACCCAGTACTTC
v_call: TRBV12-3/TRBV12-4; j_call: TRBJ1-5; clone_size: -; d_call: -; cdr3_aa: CASSWEGINQPQHF; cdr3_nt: TGTGCCAGCAGTTGGGAGGGTATTAATCAGCCCCAGCATTTT
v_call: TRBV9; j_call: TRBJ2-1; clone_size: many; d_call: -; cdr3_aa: CASSVVANSYNEQFF; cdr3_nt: TGTGCCAGCAGCGTGGTTGCGAACTCCTACAATGAGCAGTTCTTC
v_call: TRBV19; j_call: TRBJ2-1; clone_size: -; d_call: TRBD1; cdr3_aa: CASSLDRGGFNEQFF; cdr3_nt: TGTGCCAGTAGTCTGGACAGGGGAGGATTCAATGAGCAGTTCTTC
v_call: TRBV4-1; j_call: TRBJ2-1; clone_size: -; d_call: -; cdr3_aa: CASSPLGGQSYNEQFF; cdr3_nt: TGCGCCAGCAGCCCACTGGGGGGGCAATCCTACAATGAGCAGTTCTTC
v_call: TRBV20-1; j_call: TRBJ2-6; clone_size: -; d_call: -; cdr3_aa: CSAREHGQSGANVLTF; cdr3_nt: TGCAGTGCTAGAGAACACGGACAGTCTGGGGCCAACGTCCTGACTTTC
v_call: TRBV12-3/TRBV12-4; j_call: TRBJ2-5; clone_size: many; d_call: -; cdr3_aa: CASTWSPLETQYF; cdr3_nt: TGTGCCAGCACCTGGAGTCCACTGGAGACCCAGTACTTC
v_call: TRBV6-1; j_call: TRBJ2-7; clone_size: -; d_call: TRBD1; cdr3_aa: CASSRTGGPYEQYF; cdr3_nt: TGTGCCAGCAGCAGGACAGGAGGCCCCTACGAGCAGTACTTC
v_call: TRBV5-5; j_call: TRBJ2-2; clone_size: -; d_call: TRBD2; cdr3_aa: CASIRRSGGDDELFF; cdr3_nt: TGTGCCAGCATCCGAAGGAGCGGGGGGGACGATGAGCTGTTTTTT
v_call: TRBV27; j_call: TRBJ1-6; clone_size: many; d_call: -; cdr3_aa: CASSLSGLRSPLHF; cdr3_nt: TGTGCCAGCAGTTTATCGGGGTTACGTTCACCCCTCCACTTT
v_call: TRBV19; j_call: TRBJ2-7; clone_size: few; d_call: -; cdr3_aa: CASNLKGSEGEQYF; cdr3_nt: TGTGCCAGTAACCTGAAGGGGTCGGAGGGCGAGCAGTACTTC
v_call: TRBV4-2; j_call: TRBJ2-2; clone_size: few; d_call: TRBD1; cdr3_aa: CASSQDRGRDTGELFF; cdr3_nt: TGTGCCAGCAGCCAAGACAGGGGGCGTGACACCGGGGAGCTGTTTTTT
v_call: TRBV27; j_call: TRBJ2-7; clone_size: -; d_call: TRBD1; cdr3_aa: CASRITGGTYEQYF; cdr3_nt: TGTGCCAGCAGAATAACAGGGGGCACCTACGAGCAGTACTTC
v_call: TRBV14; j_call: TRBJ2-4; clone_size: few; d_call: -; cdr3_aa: CASSQVAGPGIQYF; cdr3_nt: TGTGCCAGCAGCCAAGTGGCAGGGCCGGGCATTCAGTACTTC
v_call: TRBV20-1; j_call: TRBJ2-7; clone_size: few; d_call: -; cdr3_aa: CSATHDKDEQYF; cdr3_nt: TGCAGTGCTACCCATGACAAGGACGAGCAGTACTTC
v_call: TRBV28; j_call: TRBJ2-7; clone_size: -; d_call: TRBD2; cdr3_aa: CASTLAGVVDEQYF; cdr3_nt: TGTGCCAGCACCCTAGCGGGAGTAGTTGACGAGCAGTACTTC
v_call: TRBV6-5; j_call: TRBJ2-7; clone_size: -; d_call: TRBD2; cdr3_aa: CASSYVRAGGIHYEQYF; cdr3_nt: TGTGCCAGCAGTTACGTACGAGCGGGGGGGATCCACTACGAGCAGTACTTC